The 30 T cell receptor beta chains below come from one sample, sequenced in a study of T cell repertoires in cytomegalovirus infection. TCRdb ran MiXCR on the reads and lists one entry per CDR3 protein. The table includes more than 250,000 distinct CDR3 sequences, 20% to 25% detected once. These TCRs are of unknown antigen specificity. Sequenced material: cultured PBMCs, taken from culture after CMV antigen stimulation. All receptors derive from a human donor in good health (CMV status not recorded). Some clones in this sample may be carry-over from other donors' samples.

This chain uses TRBV29-1 with TRBJ2-3, with D possibly TRBD2 on 7 matching bases. V was clipped by 6 bases and J by 0 bases, with 13 bases between them. The CDR3 totals 14 residues. CDR1 SQVTM and CDR2 ANQGSEA come from the germline V gene. As DNA, the CDR3 is TGCAGCGTCCAACAGGGACTAAGCACAGATACGCAGTATTTT. Protein sequence: CSVQQGLSTDTQYF.

V gene TRBV19 combines with J gene TRBJ1-5; D is possibly TRBD1 (6 bases). From germline, CDR1 is LNHDA and CDR2 SQIVND (reference sequence). The V gene lost 6 bases and the J gene lost 5 bases, with 17 bases spanning the gap. The CDR3 is 15 residues long. CDR3 loop: CASSSVGGADQPQHF. The CDR3 DNA is TGTGCCAGTAGCAGCGTGGGGGGGGCGGATCAGCCCCAGCATTTT.

Note on this clonotype: The junction does not match germline at one end; this may be a read error. V usage is TRBV7-9 and J usage is TRBJ2-7, with 7 nucleotides matching TRBD2. The V gene's germline CDR1 is SEHNR and CDR2 FQNEAQ (reference sequence). This CDR3 is built from 12 residues. The DNA for the CDR3 is TGTGCCAGCAGCTTAGCGGGAGGGAACAGTGCTTTC. The encoded protein is CASSLAGGNSAF. The complete variable domain, with remaining parts taken from reference TRBV7-9 and TRBJ2-7, reads DTGVSQNPRHKITKRGQNVTFRCDPISEHNRLYWYRQTLGQGPEFLTYFQNEAQLEKSRLLSDRFSAERPKGSFSTLEIQRTEQGDSAMYLCASSLAGGNSAFGPGTRLTVT.

The chain employs TRBV14 and TRBJ1-1; 7 nucleotides align to TRBD1. Germline-derived CDR1 and CDR2 are SGHDN and FVKESK. CDR3 size: 17 residues. V gave up 4 bases and J gave up 2 bases; unmatched junction bases: 13. The CDR3 bases are TGTGCCAGCAGCCTCTACTCTGGGACAGTCTTAAACACTGAAGCTTTCTTT. Translation gives CASSLYSGTVLNTEAFF.

This clonotype has just a few counts. The rearrangement links TRBV5-4 to TRBJ2-7, with TRBD2 matching 15 bases. The ends lost 3 bases at V and 6 bases at J; junction bases unmatched: 10. In germline, CDR1 is SGHNT, CDR2 YYREEE (reference sequence). The CDR3 covers 17 residues. This chain's CDR3 is CASSSGLAGGRPLEQYF. The CDR3 nucleotides read TGTGCCAGCAGCTCGGGACTAGCGGGAGGAAGGCCTCTCGAGCAGTACTTC.

This clonotype was detected many times. The chain combines TRBV7-9 with TRBJ2-7; D is uncertain. The V end lost 3 bases, the J end lost 2 bases, and 11 bases lay between the germline ends. Germline-derived CDR1 and CDR2 are SEHNR and FQNEAQ (reference sequence). The CDR3 is 14 amino acids. DNA for the CDR3: TGTGCCAGCAGCTTTCAAGGGTCCCCCTACGAGCAGTACTTC. Its protein is CASSFQGSPYEQYF.

The gene calls are TRBV5-5 and TRBJ1-1; D call uncertain. Germline assignment: CDR1 SGHKS and CDR2 YYEKEE (reference sequence). Trimming pared 4 bases from V and 0 bases from J, leaving 22 bases between. This CDR3 is built from 18 residues. This CDR3 is CASSLRSPRSGLNTEAFF. The CDR3 coding sequence is TGTGCCAGCAGCCTCCGTTCACCTCGAAGCGGACTGAACACTGAAGCTTTCTTT.

The chain carries TRBV6-2 or TRBV6-3 and TRBJ2-1; perhaps D is TRBD1 or TRBD2 (5 bases each). This CDR3 spans 18 amino acids. Germline values: CDR1 MNHEY, CDR2 SVGEGT. The germline V and J ends were trimmed by 5 bases and 7 bases, with 27 bases remaining between them. The CDR3 loop is CASSHSFLGTAVSNEQFF. Here the CDR3 DNA reads TGTGCCAGCAGTCATTCCTTCTTGGGGACCGCGGTTTCGAATGAGCAGTTCTTC.

This clonotype showed up just a few times. The chain couples TRBV11-2 to TRBJ2-3; D could derive from TRBD1 or TRBD2 (5 bases each). This CDR3 region has 15 residues. Trimming shortened V by 3 bases and J by 0 bases, and 10 bases separated the two germline ends. Per the germline V gene, CDR1 is SGHAT and CDR2 is FQNNGV. In DNA, the CDR3 is TGTGCCAGCAGCTTCGGGACCTCCAGCACAGATACGCAGTATTTT. Protein product: CASSFGTSSTDTQYF.

This chain uses TRBV6-5 with TRBJ2-1; 13 bases fit TRBD2. This CDR3 is 19 amino acids long. V gave up 0 bases and J gave up 0 bases; unmatched junction bases: 5. Germline values: CDR1 MNHEY, CDR2 SVGAGI. CDR3 DNA: TGTGCCAGCAGTTACTCAGGGACTAGCGGGATCAGCTCCTACAATGAGCAGTTCTTC. The encoded protein is CASSYSGTSGISSYNEQFF.

This clonotype has just a few counts. The chain recombines TRBV7-2 with TRBJ2-1; D is unresolved. Trimming stripped 3 bases from V and 1 base from J, with 7 bases between. This CDR3 spans 14 amino acids. Germline CDR1 and CDR2: SGHTA and FQGNSA. CDR3 in DNA: TGTGCCAGCAGCTTTCTGGATTCCTACAATGAGCAGTTCTTC. It codes for CASSFLDSYNEQFF.

The chain's CDR3 is CASSLEGGPNEQYF. The CDR3 nucleotides are TGTGCCAGCAGTTTGGAGGGAGGGCCCAACGAGCAGTACTTC. The J gene is TRBJ2-7, the V gene TRBV28; 7 bases map to TRBD2. The CDR3 covers 14 residues. Germline loops: CDR1 MDHEN, CDR2 SYDVKM. Trimming took 3 bases from V and 5 from J; bases not matched to a gene: 7.

The CDR3: CASSLLGGAFTPEAFF. CDR3 bases: TGTGCCAGCAGTTTATTAGGCGGCGCCTTTACCCCTGAAGCTTTCTTT. The gene calls are TRBV28 and TRBJ1-1; D gene uncertain. Per germline, CDR1 MDHEN and CDR2 SYDVKM. CDR3 length: 16 amino acids. V was cut by 1 base and J by 6 bases, with 18 bases left in between.

The genes are TRBV9 and TRBJ2-1, with 8 bases lining up with TRBD2. The CDR3 has 15 residues. With V trimmed by 0 bases and J by 9 bases, 8 bases remained unmatched. CDR1 is SGDLS, CDR2 YYNGEE, per germline. CDR3 sequence (DNA): TGTGCCAGCAGCGTAGGAGGGTTAGCGGGAATTGAGCAGTTCTTC. Its translation: CASSVGGLAGIEQFF.

This clonotype was detected many times. This rearrangement joins TRBV7-6 to TRBJ2-5; TRBD1 is a possible D gene (5 bases). V lost 4 bases and J 5 bases, leaving 20 bases between the germline ends. Germline CDR1 SGHVS, CDR2 FNYEAQ. CDR3 length equals 16 residues. The CDR3 region has the DNA TGTGCCAGCAGCTCTACTGTCAGGGTTAATTCGGAGACCCAGTACTTC. Encoded protein: CASSSTVRVNSETQYF.

This clonotype was observed a handful of times. The rearrangement links TRBV7-9 to TRBJ1-1, with no clear D. The V and J ends lost 5 bases and 10 bases respectively, with 11 bases between them. Per the germline V gene, CDR1 is SEHNR and CDR2 is FQNEAQ (reference sequence). The CDR3 contains 11 residues. CDR3 sequence: CASSRGRGAFF. The CDR3 nucleotides read TGTGCCAGCAGCCGAGGCCGAGGAGCTTTCTTT.

This sequence joins TRBV20-1 and TRBJ1-3; D gene ambiguous. This CDR3 is built from 15 residues. Germline CDR1 reads DFQATT; CDR2 reads SNEGSKA (reference sequence). With 3 bases removed from V and 5 bases from J, the gap between germline ends came to 17 bases. CDR3 bases: TGCAGTGCTAGGGATACAGTAAAAGCAAGAAACACCATATATTTT. This translates into CSARDTVKARNTIYF.

V and J are TRBV20-1 and TRBJ2-2, with D maybe TRBD2 (6 bases). V lost 6 bases and J 0 bases, leaving 14 bases between the germline ends. This CDR3 comprises 15 residues. CDR1 and CDR2 (germline): DFQATT, SNEGSKA (reference sequence). The CDR3 bases are TGCAGTGCGCCACAGGTAGCGGCGAACACCGGGGAGCTGTTTTTT. Residues: CSAPQVAANTGELFF.

This clonotype was seen a handful of times. This rearrangement joins TRBV5-6 to TRBJ2-3; no firm D call. CDR3 size: 16 residues. Germline V gene lookup returns CDR1 SGHDT and CDR2 YYEEEE. The ends were cut back, 3 bases at V and 2 bases at J, with 16 bases in the middle. CDR3 in DNA: TGTGCCAGCAGCTCCCAACGAGTGAGCTACACAGATACGCAGTATTTT. Residues: CASSSQRVSYTDTQYF.

A word on this clonotype: A much more abundant neighbour one base away suggests this may be a read error. V and J are TRBV7-2 and TRBJ2-1, with 8 bases lining up with TRBD2. Germline CDR1 SGHTA, CDR2 FQGNSA. There are 13 residues in the CDR3. Unmatched junction bases numbered 2, after V lost 4 bases and J lost 6 bases. The DNA of the CDR3 is TGTGCCAGCAGCTCGGGACTAGGCAATGAGCAGTTCTTC. It codes for CASSSGLGNEQFF.

This clonotype showed up just a few times. The chain employs TRBV7-9 and TRBJ2-7; D is unresolved. The germline CDR1 and CDR2 sequences are SEHNR and FQNEAQ (reference sequence). This CDR3 is 14 amino acids long. V was cut by 0 bases and J by 0 bases, with 6 bases left in between. CDR3 coding DNA: TGTGCCAGCAGCTTAGCCCGGAACTCCTACGAGCAGTACTTC. It translates to CASSLARNSYEQYF.

For the CDR3, the DNA is TGTGCCAGCAGTAGGACTAGCGGGATCCCCACCTACGAGCAGTACTTC. It is translated as CASSRTSGIPTYEQYF. The rearrangement links TRBV6-1 to TRBJ2-7; 12 positions match TRBD2. Trimming cost V 5 bases and J 2 bases; bases outside gene matches: 7. Germline V lookup: CDR1 MNHNS, CDR2 SASEGT. The CDR3 extends over 16 amino acids.

The chain joins TRBV19 to TRBJ1-4, with no clear D. The CDR3 contains 14 residues. V shed 10 bases and J shed 0 bases, with 12 bases lying between them. Germline CDR1 LNHDA, CDR2 SQIVND (reference sequence). CDR3 DNA sequence: TGTGCCAAAGTCCCTTCCTCAACTAATGAAAAACTGTTTTTT. Its protein is CAKVPSSTNEKLFF.

This clonotype was recorded a few times. The V and J genes are TRBV27 and TRBJ1-1; D is ambiguous. The length of the CDR3 is 14 residues. V was shortened by 3 bases and J by 2 bases, with 10 bases between the two germline ends. Germline V gene data show CDR1 as MNHEY and CDR2 as SMNVEV (reference sequence). CDR3: CASSFIGKNTEAFF. CDR3 nucleotides: TGTGCCAGCAGTTTTATTGGTAAAAACACTGAAGCTTTCTTT.

The V call is TRBV14, the J call TRBJ2-1; 7 nucleotides match TRBD2. With V trimmed by 3 bases and J by 6 bases, 8 bases remained unmatched. The CDR3 has 15 residues. The germline CDR1 and CDR2 sequences are SGHDN and FVKESK. The CDR3 sequence: CASSHPQAGLNEQFF. CDR3 nucleotide sequence: TGTGCCAGCAGCCACCCTCAAGCGGGGCTCAATGAGCAGTTCTTC. Full variable domain (rest looked up from reference TRBV14 and TRBJ2-1): EAGVTQFPSHSVIEKGQTVTLRCDPISGHDNLYWYRRVMGKEIKFLLHFVKESKQDESGMPNNRFLAERTGGTYSTLKVQPAELEDSGVYFCASSHPQAGLNEQFFGPGTRLTVL.

This chain uses TRBV7-9 with TRBJ2-5, with 8 bases identical to TRBD1. Germline V gene data show CDR1 as SEHNR and CDR2 as FQNEAQ (reference sequence). The CDR3 is 15 amino acids. Trimming removed 5 bases from V and 5 bases from J; junction bases left unmatched: 10. The CDR3 DNA follows: TGTGCCAGCAGCCTGGACAGGGACGAGTTGGAGACCCAGTACTTC. It is translated as CASSLDRDELETQYF.

This clonotype was counted only a few times. The chain is built from TRBV5-1 and TRBJ2-1, with D possibly being TRBD1 (6 bases). Germline-derived CDR1 and CDR2 are SGHRS and YFSETQ. This CDR3 contains 12 residues. Between the trimmed V and J ends, which lost 1 base and 13 bases, there was a span of 12 bases. Here the CDR3 reads CASSLKGDNQFF. CDR3 bases: TGCGCCAGCAGCTTGAAAGGGGACAACCAGTTCTTC. Full variable domain (missing parts from reference TRBV5-1 and TRBJ2-1): KAGVTQTPRYLIKTRGQQVTLSCSPISGHRSVSWYQQTPGQGLQFLFEYFSETQRNKGNFPGRFSGRQFSNSRSEMNVSTLELGDSALYLCASSLKGDNQFFGPGTRLTVL.

The gene calls are TRBV12-5 and TRBJ1-3; no clear D gene. CDR3 length: 16 amino acids. Germline-derived CDR1 and CDR2 are LGHNT and FRNRAP. V was cut by 6 bases and J by 1 base, with 16 bases left in between. CDR3 amino acids: CASGLRVDPSGNTIYF. The CDR3 DNA is TGTGCTAGTGGCTTGCGTGTGGACCCATCTGGAAACACCATATATTTT.

The gene calls are TRBV6-5 and TRBJ2-5; 14 positions match TRBD2. The V and J ends lost 6 bases and 5 bases, in that order; junction bases with no gene match: 5. Germline CDR1 MNHEY, CDR2 SVGAGI. The CDR3 extends over 15 amino acids. In DNA form, the CDR3 reads TGTGCCAGCAGACCAGGGACTAGCGGGAGTGAGACCCAGTACTTC. Translation gives CASRPGTSGSETQYF.

This clonotype was observed many times. V is TRBV7-2 and J is TRBJ2-7; 8 bases are shared with TRBD1. CDR1 SGHTA and CDR2 FQGNSA come from the germline V gene. There are 14 residues in the CDR3. V shed 5 bases, J shed 2 bases, and the junction held 5 bases outside the gene matches. The CDR3 bases are TGTGCCAGCAGCCCCCGGACAGGGACCTACGAGCAGTACGTC. As protein: CASSPRTGTYEQYV.